This T cell receptor (beta chain) is drawn from a study of blood T cell repertoires in COVID-19. For the study at large: Sites in the United States, Italy and Spain provided acute and convalescent COVID-19 samples. PBMCs, B-cell-depleted T cells, or T cells were the source of the cDNA or gDNA that made up the material.

In the original workflow: Reference gene primer amplification gave nucleated cell count estimates. Some clones are missing from TCRdb's copy, which holds only in-frame ones; the method was immunoSEQ multiplex PCR. The V and J calls and clone size are taken from that table; D and trimming were inferred from the DNA. Of about 250,000 clones listed, under 85% are singletons. CDR3 length: 15 amino acids. V lost 3 bases and J lost 1, with 12 bases in between. Looked up from germline, CDR1 is SGHRS and CDR2 is YFSETQ. The specimen was peripheral blood. This chain joins TRBV5-1 and TRBJ2-3; TRBD2 might be the D (6 bases). This sequence was found in a woman aged 40 to 50 with active or convalescent COVID-19. CDR3 sequence (DNA): TGCGCCAGCAGCTGGGGAGGTTGGGGCACAGATACGCAGTATTTT. Protein sequence: CASSWGGWGTDTQYF.